This paragraph reports one T cell receptor (beta chain). The antigen is unknown. Method: immunoSEQ multiplex PCR; TCRdb's copy keeps in-frame clones and lacks some. Altogether about 1,500,000 clones are present, approximately 97% being singletons, with the ten largest covering about 1.2%. This sample was taken from a study of shared clonotypes between healthy human individuals. Study background: Each donor's CD4 naive and CD4 memory cells filled three plates apiece, CD8 naive two, and CD8 memory one.

Broader study findings: A generally larger estimated richness was seen in naive subsets than in memory subsets.

V was cut by 7 bases and J by 1 base, with 14 bases left in between. The CDR3 is made up of 15 amino acids. Germline values: CDR1 ENHRY, CDR2 SYGVKD. This chain connects TRBV10-3 to TRBJ1-3; possibly TRBD1 for D (5 bases). Sequenced sample: naive CD4+ T cells sorted from blood. Subset described: CD45RA+ positively selected. The receptor was derived from a man younger than 45 in good health. CDR3 loop: CAITDKGLSGNTIYF. The CDR3 DNA sequence: TGTGCCATCACGGATAAGGGGTTGTCTGGAAACACCATATATTTT.